The 7 T cell receptor beta chains below all came from one sample that was sequenced in a study of Graves' ophthalmopathy and Graves' hyperthyroidism. Amplified TCR beta CDR3 regions were obtained using RNA transcripts as template. Scientists carried out first-round RT-PCR using HTBI primers and then a second-round multiplex PCR. Each CDR3 protein gets one entry after TCRdb re-called the multiplex PCR reads with MiXCR. The data show over 500,000 distinct CDR3 sequences, 20% to 25% seen once. The sequencing input was peripheral blood. These receptors were taken from a woman aged 18-30 years with stable Graves' hyperthyroidism. Some clones in this sample may be carry-over from other donors' samples.

This clonotype was counted many times. The CDR3 bases are TGTGCCAGCAGTTACTCTGGGTCACGCCGCAATCAGCCCCAGCATTTT. This encodes CASSYSGSRRNQPQHF. The rearrangement uses TRBV6-2 or TRBV6-3 and TRBJ1-5; D gene unclear. The CDR3 loop spans 16 amino acids. V lost 0 bases and J 2 bases, leaving 11 bases between the germline ends. CDR1 is MNHEY, CDR2 SVGEGT, per germline.

This clonotype was counted a few times. The V and J genes are TRBV6-2 or TRBV6-3 and TRBJ1-1, with D unclear. The V end was cut by 5 bases, the J end by 1 base, with 8 bases between. Germline V gene lookup returns CDR1 MNHEY and CDR2 SVGEGT. The CDR3 is 13 amino acids. CDR3 sequence (DNA): TGTGCCAGCAGTCCCGCATCGAACACTGAAGCTTTCTTT. Translated, it gives CASSPASNTEAFF.

Ten or more counts support this clonotype. This chain joins TRBV28 and TRBJ1-5; D possibly corresponds to TRBD1 (5 bases). CDR1 and CDR2 (germline): MDHEN, SYDVKM. The CDR3 extends over 13 amino acids. V gave up 7 bases and J gave up 3 bases, with 10 bases separating them. Written as DNA, the CDR3 is TGTGCCAGCACGGGGGGACCCAATCAGCCCCAGCATTTT. Protein sequence: CASTGGPNQPQHF. Variable domain in full (rest from reference TRBV28 and TRBJ1-5): DVKVTQSSRYLVKRTGEKVFLECVQDMDHENMFWYRQDPGLGLRLIYFSYDVKMKEKGDIPEGYSVSREKKERFSLILESASTNQTSMYLCASTGGPNQPQHFGDGTRLSIL.

This clonotype came up many times. This sequence joins TRBV12-3 or TRBV12-4 and TRBJ1-1; D uncertain. The CDR3 spans 13 residues. The V and J ends lost 6 bases and 4 bases respectively, with 12 bases between them. The CDR3 region has the DNA TGTGCCAGCAGGTCCGGAGGGAGCACTGAAGCTTTCTTT. It is translated as CASRSGGSTEAFF.

This clonotype has at least ten counts. The V and J genes are TRBV28 and TRBJ1-5; TRBD1 aligns across 7 bases. Per the germline V gene, CDR1 is MDHEN and CDR2 is SYDVKM. With V trimmed by 4 bases and J by 1 base, 7 bases remained unmatched. This CDR3 is 16 amino acids long. CDR3 amino acids: CASSSLLRGSNQPQHF. In nucleotides, the CDR3 is TGTGCCAGCAGTTCCCTCCTCAGGGGGAGCAATCAGCCCCAGCATTTT.

This clonotype was seen repeatedly, ten times or more. This chain uses TRBV15 with TRBJ2-5; 9 bases are a match to TRBD1. Per germline, CDR1 LNHNV and CDR2 YYDKDF (reference sequence). The CDR3 runs to 17 residues. V lost 0 bases and J lost 0; bases outside the gene matches: 5. CDR3 in amino acids: CATSRDDRGIHQETQYF. For the CDR3, the DNA is TGTGCCACCAGCAGAGACGACAGGGGGATACACCAAGAGACCCAGTACTTC. The full variable domain, its missing parts supplied by reference TRBV15 and TRBJ2-5, is DAMVIQNPRYQVTQFGKPVTLSCSQTLNHNVMYWYQQKSSQAPKLLFHYYDKDFNNEADTPDNFQSRRPNTSFCFLDIRSPGLGDTAMYLCATSRDDRGIHQETQYFGPGTRLLVL.

This clonotype was seen at least ten times. The chain couples TRBV5-1 to TRBJ1-6; a possible D gene is TRBD1 (5 bases). Trimming took off 4 bases at V and 1 base at J, with 12 bases between the two ends. The CDR3 extends over 16 amino acids. Germline CDR1 and CDR2: SGHRS and YFSETQ. In DNA, the CDR3 is TGCGCCAGCAGCGTTGGGGGTTCTTCCTATAATTCACCCCTCCACTTT. Residues: CASSVGGSSYNSPLHF.